A single sample is the source of the 25 T cell receptor beta chains below, sequenced in a study of blood T cell repertoires in COVID-19. The repertoire was sequenced with immunoSEQ multiplex PCR; TCRdb's copy has only in-frame clones and lacks some. The sample records 90,000 or so clones, approximately 86% being singletons. Material: peripheral blood. The receptors derive from a man at least 80 years old with active or convalescent COVID-19.

The chain couples TRBV28 to TRBJ2-7; D not resolved. The CDR3 has 12 amino acids. Germline V lookup: CDR1 MDHEN, CDR2 SYDVKM. Deletions cut 6 bases from V and 4 bases from J, with 10 bases between. The CDR3 loop is CASRPTDYEQYF. The CDR3 DNA follows: TGTGCCAGCAGACCTACCGATTACGAGCAGTACTTC.

V gene TRBV29-1 combines with J gene TRBJ1-1; 7 bases are a match to TRBD1. V lost 5 bases to trimming and J lost 9 bases; unmatched junction nucleotides: 9. Per germline, CDR1 SQVTM and CDR2 ANQGSEA. This CDR3 contains 12 residues. The CDR3 region is CSVSDPGQQAFF. CDR3 nucleotides: TGCAGCGTTTCAGACCCGGGACAGCAAGCTTTCTTT.

V and J are TRBV7-2 and TRBJ2-7; 7 bases match TRBD2. Per the germline V gene, CDR1 is SGHTA and CDR2 is FQGNSA. The CDR3 is 14 amino acids. The J segment lost 2 bases and the V segment lost 6 bases, leaving 7 bases of the junction unmatched. The DNA for the CDR3 is TGTGCCAGCAGGGATAGCGGGCCGCCCTACGAGCAGTACTTC. Protein product: CASRDSGPPYEQYF. The variable domain in full, completed from reference TRBV7-2 and TRBJ2-7, reads GAGVSQSPSNKVTEKGKDVELRCDPISGHTALYWYRQSLGQGLEFLIYFQGNSAPDKSGLPSDRFSAERTGGSVSTLTIQRTQQEDSAVYLCASRDSGPPYEQYFGPGTRLTVT.

J is TRBJ2-7 and V is TRBV11-2; no clear D. This CDR3 spans 14 amino acids. Per the germline V gene, CDR1 is SGHAT and CDR2 is FQNNGV. The ends were cut back, 5 bases at V and 3 bases at J, with 14 bases in the middle. CDR3 in amino acids: CASSPRQVDYEQYF. As DNA, the CDR3 is TGTGCCAGCAGCCCTCGGCAGGTCGACTACGAGCAGTACTTC.

This chain connects TRBV25-1 to TRBJ2-1, with TRBD2 matching 7 bases. Germline lookup yields CDR1 MGHDK and CDR2 SYGVNS. CDR3 size: 17 residues. After removal of 4 bases from V and 5 bases from J, the junction contained 14 bases not matched to a gene. CDR3 sequence reads: CASSGDYARAIDNEQFF. The CDR3 DNA reads TGTGCCAGCAGTGGGGACTACGCGAGGGCCATCGACAATGAGCAGTTCTTC. Together with reference TRBV25-1 and TRBJ2-1, the CDR3 gives the full variable domain: EADIYQTPRYLVIGTGKKITLECSQTMGHDKMYWYQQDPGMELHLIHYSYGVNSTEKGDLSSESTVSRIRTEHFPLTLESARPSHTSQYLCASSGDYARAIDNEQFFGPGTRLTVL.

V and J are TRBV29-1 and TRBJ2-1; tentatively, D is TRBD2 (6 bases). Germline loops: CDR1 SQVTM, CDR2 ANQGSEA. The CDR3 has 12 residues. The ends were cut back, 6 bases at V and 2 bases at J, with 8 bases in the middle. This CDR3 reads CSVKRAYNEQFF. CDR3 DNA sequence: TGCAGCGTCAAGCGGGCCTACAATGAGCAGTTCTTC.

This chain links TRBV5-6 with TRBJ2-5; D remains ambiguous. Per germline, CDR1 SGHDT and CDR2 YYEEEE. The CDR3 has 12 amino acids. Trimming left V 0 bases short and J 7 bases short, with 7 bases between. The CDR3 DNA is TGTGCCAGCAGCTTGGTTCCCGGGACCCAGTACTTC. Translating it yields CASSLVPGTQYF.

The V and J genes are TRBV7-8 and TRBJ2-7, with TRBD1 matching over 8 bases. The CDR3 spans 13 residues. CDR1 and CDR2 from the germline V gene are SGHVS and FQNEAQ. J gave up 3 bases and V 5 bases, and 3 bases lay outside the gene matches. The CDR3 DNA sequence: TGTGCCAGCAGCCTGGACAGGGTCTACGAGCAGTACTTC. This translates into CASSLDRVYEQYF.

This chain links TRBV10-3 with TRBJ2-3; no definite D call. The CDR3 is made up of 13 amino acids. V was cut by 7 bases and J by 0 bases, with 8 bases left in between. CDR1 and CDR2 from the germline V gene are ENHRY and SYGVKD. CDR3 region: CAITNGSTDTQYF. The CDR3 DNA reads as TGTGCCATCACTAATGGTAGCACAGATACGCAGTATTTT.

This clone was observed once. V and J are TRBV11-2 and TRBJ2-5, with a possible D match to TRBD2 (6 bases). Trimming stripped 0 bases from V and 4 bases from J, with 15 bases between. The germline V gene encodes CDR1 SGHAT and CDR2 FQNNGV. There are 16 residues in the CDR3. Here the CDR3 DNA reads TGTGCCAGCAGCTTAGATGGCGGGATTGGGCCAGAGACCCAGTACTTC. It is translated as CASSLDGGIGPETQYF.

V usage is TRBV6-6 and J usage is TRBJ2-3; D unresolved. The V end lost 6 bases, the J end lost 0 bases, and 13 bases lay between the germline ends. CDR1 MNHNY and CDR2 SVGAGI come from the germline V gene (reference sequence). The length of the CDR3 is 15 residues. The CDR3 region is CASRRWSSSTDTQYF. In nucleotides, the CDR3 is TGTGCCAGCAGGCGGTGGTCTTCTAGCACAGATACGCAGTATTTT.

The chain links TRBV5-4 to TRBJ2-3; D might be TRBD1 (5 bases). Looked up from germline, CDR1 is SGHNT and CDR2 is YYREEE (reference sequence). Trimming took off 8 bases at V and 1 base at J, with 17 bases between the two ends. This CDR3 spans 15 amino acids. The CDR3: CASKWGGVGTDTQYF. The DNA for the CDR3 is TGTGCCAGTAAATGGGGCGGAGTCGGCACAGATACGCAGTATTTT. Combining the CDR3 with reference TRBV5-4 and TRBJ2-3 gives the whole variable domain ETGVTQSPTHLIKTRGQQVTLRCSSQSGHNTVSWYQQALGQGPQFIFQYYREEENGRGNFPPRFSGLQFPNYSSELNVNALELDDSALYLCASKWGGVGTDTQYFGPGTRLTVL.

The gene calls are TRBV18 and TRBJ2-6, with D hard to call. CDR1 and CDR2 from the germline V gene are KGHSH and LQKENI. The CDR3 consists of 15 residues. The germline V and J ends were trimmed by 0 bases and 0 bases, with 3 bases remaining between them. The CDR3 coding sequence is TGTGCCAGCTCACCACCCAACTCTGGGGCCAACGTCCTGACTTTC. It yields the protein CASSPPNSGANVLTF.

This rearrangement joins TRBV6-5 to TRBJ2-1, with 9 nucleotides matching TRBD1. Germline values: CDR1 MNHEY, CDR2 SVGAGI. The ends lost 2 bases at V and 7 bases at J; junction bases unmatched: 9. The CDR3 is 16 amino acids. This CDR3 is CASSYPQGAKRNEQFF. The DNA of the CDR3 is TGTGCCAGCAGTTACCCACAGGGGGCGAAGAGGAATGAGCAGTTCTTC.

The chain recombines TRBV6-1 with TRBJ1-2, with D possibly TRBD1 on 6 matching bases. V shed 1 base and J shed 8 bases, with 17 bases lying between them. Germline CDR1 MNHNS, CDR2 SASEGT. CDR3 size: 15 residues. The CDR3 is CASSEVWWTESGYTF. The CDR3 nucleotides are TGTGCCAGCAGTGAAGTTTGGTGGACAGAGAGCGGCTACACCTTC.

The gene calls are TRBV9 and TRBJ2-7; 10 positions agree with TRBD1. Germline V gene sequence: CDR1 SGDLS, CDR2 YYNGEE. The junction had 10 bases not matched to a gene; V was cut back by 4 bases and J by 6 bases. The CDR3 length is 15 residues. CDR3 sequence: CASSLQTGGLGEQYF. The CDR3 nucleotides are TGTGCCAGCAGCCTTCAGACAGGGGGCCTCGGCGAGCAGTACTTC.

The V call is TRBV7-3, the J call TRBJ2-4; 10 bases are shared with TRBD2. In germline, CDR1 is SGHTA, CDR2 FQGTGA. This CDR3 is 18 amino acids long. Losses at the gene ends were 0 bases for V and 8 bases for J; bases not matched to a gene: 13. In DNA, the CDR3 is TGTGCCAGCAGCTTAACTGGGGTTGCTAGCGGGAGTGGGGACATTCAGTACTTC. Translation gives CASSLTGVASGSGDIQYF. The entire variable domain, with the rest obtained from reference TRBV7-3 and TRBJ2-4, is as follows: GAGVSQTPSNKVTEKGKYVELRCDPISGHTALYWYRQSLGQGPEFLIYFQGTGAADDSGLPNDRFFAVRPEGSVSTLKIQRTERGDSAVYLCASSLTGVASGSGDIQYFGAGTRLSVL.

J is TRBJ2-7 and V is TRBV23-1; D possibly corresponds to TRBD2 (6 bases). TRBV23-1 carries the ORF label, with uncertain function. The CDR3 is made up of 15 amino acids. V lost 3 bases and J lost 2, with 14 bases in between. CDR3 nucleotides: TGCGCCAGCAGTCAGTCCAGGGAGGCCACCTACGAGCAGTACTTC. Amino acid sequence: CASSQSREATYEQYF.

The CDR3 region has the DNA TGTGCCAGCATCCCTGGGGGGGTGGTTAACACAGATACGCAGTATTTT. Amino acid sequence: CASIPGGVVNTDTQYF. The J gene is TRBJ2-3, the V gene TRBV28, with 7 bases aligning to TRBD2. V lost 7 bases to trimming and J lost 2 bases; unmatched junction nucleotides: 12. This CDR3 contains 16 residues. Germline assignment: CDR1 MDHEN and CDR2 SYDVKM.

The chain is built from TRBV5-4 and TRBJ2-7; 8 positions match TRBD2. CDR1 is SGHNT and CDR2 is YYREEE in the germline V gene (reference sequence). J was trimmed by 2 bases and V by 0 bases; bases with no gene match: 4. CDR3 length: 15 amino acids. In DNA form, the CDR3 reads TGTGCCAGCAGCTTGGCCGCGGGGGGAACCTACGAGCAGTACTTC. This encodes CASSLAAGGTYEQYF. The variable domain in full, completed from reference TRBV5-4 and TRBJ2-7, reads ETGVTQSPTHLIKTRGQQVTLRCSSQSGHNTVSWYQQALGQGPQFIFQYYREEENGRGNFPPRFSGLQFPNYSSELNVNALELDDSALYLCASSLAAGGTYEQYFGPGTRLTVT.

This clone is a singleton in its sample. Mismatch with germline at one junction end may stem from a read error. The V gene is TRBV7-7, the J gene TRBJ2-1, with TRBD2 matching over 9 bases. This CDR3 is built from 17 residues. Germline V gene data show CDR1 as SSHAT and CDR2 as FNYEAQ (reference sequence). CDR3 sequence (DNA): TGTGCTAGCAGCCCCTGGGCGGGAGGGAGCTCCTACAATGAGCAGTTCTTC. It yields the protein CASSPWAGGSSYNEQFF.

This clone was counted a single time. Here the CDR3 reads CASSWRGQGDGYTF. Written as DNA, the CDR3 is TGTGCCAGCAGCTGGAGGGGACAGGGGGACGGCTACACCTTC. V is TRBV7-2 and J is TRBJ1-2; 11 bases match TRBD1. CDR1 SGHTA and CDR2 FQGNSA come from the germline V gene. After removal of 4 bases from V and 8 bases from J, the junction contained 6 bases not matched to a gene. The CDR3 sequence is 14 residues long.

The rearrangement uses TRBV28 and TRBJ2-1; 10 bases line up with TRBD2. Germline CDR1 is MDHEN and CDR2 is SYDVKM. The CDR3 spans 16 residues. Unmatched junction bases numbered 16, after V lost 8 bases and J lost 9 bases. CDR3 in amino acids: CASSLGSLAGVGEQFF. Written as DNA, the CDR3 is TGTGCCAGCTCCTTAGGGAGTCTAGCGGGAGTTGGTGAGCAGTTCTTC.

This clone was seen a few times. V gene TRBV6-5 combines with J gene TRBJ2-5; D uncertain. The CDR3 spans 13 residues. V lost 2 bases to trimming and J lost 2 bases, with 6 bases between them. Germline V gene lookup returns CDR1 MNHEY and CDR2 SVGAGI. CDR3 loop: CASSYHWQETQYF. In DNA, the CDR3 is TGTGCCAGCAGTTACCACTGGCAAGAGACCCAGTACTTC.

This clone was seen just once. The chain links TRBV5-4 to TRBJ1-5; TRBD1 might be the D (5 bases). Germline-derived CDR1 and CDR2 are SGHNT and YYREEE (reference sequence). V lost 0 bases, J lost 2 bases, and 9 bases lay in between. CDR3 size: 15 residues. The CDR3 loop reads CASSLAGGGNQPQHF. DNA of the CDR3: TGTGCCAGCAGCTTGGCGGGGGGGGGCAATCAGCCCCAGCATTTT.